These 28 T cell receptor beta chains were sequenced from one sample in a study of cytomegalovirus exposure and HLA in healthy donors (dated by TCRdb to the late 2010s). Library preparation was by the immunoSEQ multiplex PCR assay. This immuneACCESS table, as held by TCRdb, lists in-frame sequences with V and J called but not all clones. Of the missing ones, under half trace to an unresolved V gene in checked studies; the others have no known cause. This sample gives 150,000 to 200,000 clones in total; 89% of them show up just once. The top ten clonotypes cover 10% of the sample. The specimen was PBMCs. The receptors stem from a woman younger than 35 in good health and CMV-seropositive.

This rearrangement joins TRBV27 to TRBJ2-7, with 9 bases aligning to TRBD1. Trimming cost V 5 bases and J 2 bases; bases outside gene matches: 7. The CDR3 length is 15 residues. In germline, CDR1 is MNHEY, CDR2 SMNVEV (reference sequence). For the CDR3, the DNA is TGTGCCAGCAGTACACGGACAGGGGTTCCCTACGAGCAGTACTTC. Residues: CASSTRTGVPYEQYF.

This chain joins TRBV19 and TRBJ2-7, with 8 positions matching TRBD1. This CDR3 spans 14 amino acids. Trimming took 1 base from V and 7 from J; bases not matched to a gene: 6. CDR1 and CDR2 (germline): LNHDA, SQIVND (reference sequence). CDR3 sequence (DNA): TGTGCCAGTAGTATAGTTTCAGGGGGCGGAGAGCAGTACTTC. Translating it yields CASSIVSGGGEQYF.

The chain uses TRBV7-3 and TRBJ2-1; 9 bases are a match to TRBD1. The CDR3 has 17 residues. V gave up 1 base and J gave up 6 bases; unmatched junction bases: 10. CDR1 and CDR2 from the germline V gene are SGHTA and FQGTGA. The CDR3 DNA reads TGTGCCAGCAGCTTAAGCCCGATAGGGACAGGGACCAATGAGCAGTTCTTC. Its translation is CASSLSPIGTGTNEQFF.

As DNA, the CDR3 is TGTGCCAGCAGCTTAGGGGCAGAGTCCTATGGCTACACCTTC. It encodes CASSLGAESYGYTF. The V and J genes are TRBV11-2 and TRBJ1-2; D is undetermined. Germline loops: CDR1 SGHAT, CDR2 FQNNGV. The CDR3 consists of 14 residues. Trimming pared 1 base from V and 4 bases from J, leaving 10 bases between.

The rearrangement links TRBV13 to TRBJ2-7; 9 bases map to TRBD2. V gave up 3 bases and J gave up 0 bases; unmatched junction bases: 6. Germline CDR1 PRHDT, CDR2 FYEKMQ (reference sequence). The CDR3 has 16 residues. The CDR3 DNA follows: TGTGCCAGCAGCTTCTCATCTAGCGGGATCTCCTACGAGCAGTACTTC. Translating gives CASSFSSSGISYEQYF.

The V call is TRBV7-9, the J call TRBJ1-4; D is undetermined. Germline assignment: CDR1 SEHNR and CDR2 FQNEAQ (reference sequence). The CDR3 length is 14 residues. V shed 3 bases and J shed 7 bases, with 12 bases lying between them. CDR3 sequence: CASSLAQAGEKLFF. DNA of the CDR3: TGTGCCAGCAGCTTGGCTCAGGCGGGTGAAAAACTGTTTTTT.

This chain connects TRBV27 to TRBJ2-2, with D perhaps matching TRBD1 (6 bases). This CDR3 is 12 amino acids long. Germline V CDR1 and CDR2: MNHEY, SMNVEV (reference sequence). V gave up 7 bases and J gave up 7 bases, with 10 bases separating them. Here the CDR3 DNA reads TGTGCCAGCACAAAGGACAGCGGGGAGCTGTTTTTT. This codes for CASTKDSGELFF.

The rearrangement joins TRBV4-1 to TRBJ2-1, with 9 bases lining up with TRBD2. This CDR3 spans 16 amino acids. Germline CDR1 and CDR2: MGHRA and YSYEKL. With V trimmed by 5 bases and J by 9 bases, 14 bases remained unmatched. The CDR3 DNA sequence: TGCGCCAGCAGCAAGACTAGCGGAGCCCCCTCCAGTGAGCAGTTCTTC. It yields the protein CASSKTSGAPSSEQFF.

The chain's CDR3 is CAISSAGAVGEQFF. For the CDR3, the DNA is TGTGCCATCAGTTCAGCGGGAGCAGTCGGTGAGCAGTTCTTC. V and J are TRBV10-3 and TRBJ2-1; TRBD2 matches at 8 bases. Per germline, CDR1 ENHRY and CDR2 SYGVKD. There are 14 residues in the CDR3. The V and J ends lost 5 bases and 9 bases, in that order; junction bases with no gene match: 9.

This chain joins TRBV19 and TRBJ2-5, with 12 bases lining up with TRBD2. Germline V gives CDR1 LNHDA, CDR2 SQIVND (reference sequence). Trimming removed 9 bases from V and 1 base from J; junction bases left unmatched: 3. This CDR3 has 14 amino acids. CDR3 DNA sequence: TGTGCCAGCAGACTAGCGGGAGCCCAAGAGACCCAGTACTTC. Encoded protein: CASRLAGAQETQYF.

V and J are TRBV27 and TRBJ2-7; 7 bases agree with TRBD2. V was clipped by 5 bases and J by 5 bases; unmatched bases: 12. This CDR3 comprises 15 residues. Germline V gives CDR1 MNHEY, CDR2 SMNVEV (reference sequence). The CDR3 loop is CASSLTDGGSNEQYF. As DNA, the CDR3 is TGTGCCAGCAGTCTCACCGATGGCGGGAGTAACGAGCAGTACTTC.

This chain joins TRBV19 and TRBJ1-5; 11 bases fit TRBD1. Trimming took 7 bases from V and 11 from J; bases not matched to a gene: 10. CDR3 length: 14 amino acids. CDR1 and CDR2 from the germline V gene are LNHDA and SQIVND (reference sequence). The CDR3 reads CASTGQGAPPSQHF. The CDR3 DNA is TGTGCCAGTACCGGACAGGGGGCTCCTCCGTCCCAGCATTTT.

The V call is TRBV19, the J call TRBJ1-1; perhaps TRBD1 as D (6 bases). Germline V CDR1 and CDR2: LNHDA, SQIVND (reference sequence). V was cut by 6 bases and J by 6 bases, with 8 bases left in between. This CDR3 has 11 amino acids. The CDR3 loop reads CASSRGAEAFF. The CDR3 nucleotides are TGTGCCAGTAGCAGGGGTGCTGAAGCTTTCTTT.

The chain has TRBV28 and TRBJ1-2; 11 nucleotides agree with TRBD1. V lost 5 bases to trimming and J lost 7 bases; unmatched junction nucleotides: 9. The CDR3 length is 15 residues. Germline CDR1 and CDR2: MDHEN and SYDVKM. The CDR3 protein is CASSQPGQGVRGYTF. The CDR3 DNA sequence: TGTGCCAGCAGTCAGCCGGGACAGGGGGTTCGTGGCTACACCTTC.

V is TRBV27 and J is TRBJ2-7, with 9 bases lining up with TRBD2. In germline, CDR1 is MNHEY, CDR2 SMNVEV (reference sequence). This CDR3 is 14 amino acids long. Germline trimming cut 7 bases from V and 2 bases from J; bases unmatched to any gene: 6. CDR3: CASNPSGATYEQYF. CDR3 sequence (DNA): TGTGCCAGCAACCCTAGCGGGGCGACCTACGAGCAGTACTTC.

V gene TRBV6-5 combines with J gene TRBJ2-4; 7 positions match TRBD2. Looked up from germline, CDR1 is MNHEY and CDR2 is SVGAGI. The CDR3 length is 14 residues. J was trimmed by 2 bases and V by 7 bases; bases with no gene match: 5. The CDR3 spells CASKPGGSKNIQYF. CDR3 sequence (DNA): TGTGCCAGCAAGCCCGGGGGGTCCAAAAACATTCAGTACTTC.

The chain recombines TRBV6-1 with TRBJ2-3; 7 bases map to TRBD1. The V gene end was trimmed by 5 bases and the J gene end by 8 bases; junction bases not matched to a gene: 13. In germline, CDR1 is MNHNS, CDR2 SASEGT. CDR3 length equals 15 residues. This chain's CDR3 is CASSIRHASGGTQYF. The CDR3 nucleotides read TGTGCCAGCAGTATCCGACACGCCTCAGGGGGTACGCAGTATTTT.

The chain links TRBV5-4 to TRBJ2-7, with 7 bases identical to TRBD1. This CDR3 is 14 amino acids long. Losses at the gene ends were 2 bases for V and 5 bases for J; bases not matched to a gene: 7. From germline, CDR1 is SGHNT and CDR2 YYREEE (reference sequence). CDR3 in DNA: TGTGCCAGCAGCTTTACAGGGGTTATCAACGAGCAGTACTTC. This encodes CASSFTGVINEQYF.

V and J are TRBV19 and TRBJ2-7; 13 bases are shared with TRBD2. The CDR3 extends over 15 amino acids. V lost 5 bases, J lost 2 bases, and 3 bases stayed unmatched. Per germline, CDR1 LNHDA and CDR2 SQIVND (reference sequence). DNA for the CDR3: TGTGCCAGTAGTCCACTAGCGGGAGGGACCTACGAGCAGTACTTC. It is translated as CASSPLAGGTYEQYF.

The V call is TRBV10-1, the J call TRBJ2-2; 9 nucleotides match TRBD1. Germline CDR1 WNHNN, CDR2 SYGVQD (reference sequence). The V and J ends lost 5 bases and 6 bases, in that order; junction bases with no gene match: 10. The length of the CDR3 is 16 residues. DNA of the CDR3: TGCGCCAGCAGTAGAGCCACAGGGGGCGGTGCCGGGGAGCTGTTTTTT. This sequence encodes CASSRATGGGAGELFF.

The chain carries TRBV7-2 and TRBJ2-2, with 8 bases lining up with TRBD2. Germline trimming cut 5 bases from V and 9 bases from J; bases unmatched to any gene: 20. The V gene's germline CDR1 is SGHTA and CDR2 FQGNSA. The CDR3 sequence is 18 residues long. The CDR3 region is CASSPPYGGTSSFRELFF. In DNA form, the CDR3 reads TGTGCCAGCAGCCCTCCTTACGGGGGGACTAGTTCTTTCCGGGAGCTGTTTTTT.

Only a few counts were recorded for this clone. The V and J genes are TRBV28 and TRBJ2-7; no reliable D call. Germline assignment: CDR1 MDHEN and CDR2 SYDVKM. V was pared by 4 bases and J by 9 bases, with 10 bases between. CDR3 size: 11 residues. This chain's CDR3 is CASSSQAGQYF. The CDR3 region has the DNA TGTGCCAGCAGTTCTCAGGCAGGGCAGTACTTC.

The rearrangement joins TRBV4-2 to TRBJ1-2, with TRBD1 matching 7 bases. CDR1 is LGHNA and CDR2 is YNFKEQ in the germline V gene. The J segment lost 4 bases and the V segment lost 0 bases, leaving 8 bases of the junction unmatched. The CDR3 runs to 16 residues. The CDR3 nucleotides are TGTGCCAGCAGCCAAGATCTGGAGGGGGCAGGCTATGGCTACACCTTC. It specifies CASSQDLEGAGYGYTF.

The chain employs TRBV5-1 and TRBJ2-3, with 10 bases that match TRBD2. CDR1 is SGHRS and CDR2 is YFSETQ in the germline V gene. The CDR3 has 16 amino acids. V shed 4 bases, J shed 2 bases, and the junction held 7 bases outside the gene matches. Written as DNA, the CDR3 is TGCGCCAGCAGCCAAGGGGGGACTAGCGACACAGATACGCAGTATTTT. Translating it yields CASSQGGTSDTDTQYF.

The chain carries TRBV27 and TRBJ2-1; 7 bases fit TRBD1. V lost 5 bases and J lost 6; bases outside the gene matches: 4. Germline V gene data show CDR1 as MNHEY and CDR2 as SMNVEV (reference sequence). The CDR3 consists of 13 residues. The chain's CDR3 is CASSTQGTNEQFF. The CDR3 DNA sequence: TGTGCCAGCAGTACACAGGGGACCAATGAGCAGTTCTTC.

CDR3 in amino acids: CASSQDNNEQFF. CDR3 DNA: TGCGCCAGCAGCCAAGACAACAATGAGCAGTTCTTC. The gene calls are TRBV4-1 and TRBJ2-1; D gene unclear. The CDR3 length is 12 residues. V was clipped by 0 bases and J by 5 bases, with 2 bases between them. Germline lookup yields CDR1 MGHRA and CDR2 YSYEKL.

The chain joins TRBV5-5 to TRBJ1-4, with D possibly matching TRBD1 (5 bases). CDR1 and CDR2 from the germline V gene are SGHKS and YYEKEE (reference sequence). The CDR3 totals 13 residues. V was clipped by 5 bases and J by 7 bases, with 12 bases between them. The CDR3 spells CASSSGHFEKLFF. CDR3 coding DNA: TGTGCCAGCAGTTCAGGGCACTTTGAAAAACTGTTTTTT.

The chain recombines TRBV18 with TRBJ2-7; TRBD2 agrees at 9 bases. The CDR3 has 15 amino acids. V gave up 3 bases and J gave up 3 bases; unmatched junction bases: 6. Germline lookup yields CDR1 KGHSH and CDR2 LQKENI. CDR3 sequence reads: CASSPRAGGFYEQYF. In nucleotides, the CDR3 is TGTGCCAGCTCACCTAGAGCGGGAGGCTTCTACGAGCAGTACTTC.